Listed below are T cell receptor beta chains from one sample, sequenced in a study of cytomegalovirus exposure and HLA in healthy donors. Clones were sequenced by immunoSEQ multiplex PCR, and TCRdb holds only the in-frame ones, with some missing. The sample lists some 170,000 clones, roughly 85% occurring once. Sequencing was performed on PBMCs. All receptors derive from a man aged 40-49 years in good health and CMV-seropositive. CDR3s include the opening cysteine and the closing phenylalanine or tryptophan. The D gene is left open where the match is weak. A clone size is listed for some rows: how often the clone was seen (once, few, many), or a class if it is expanded.

DNA: TGTGCCAGCAGTTTACTCACTAGTCTCGCCGATGAGCAGTTCTTC
CDR3: CASSLLTSLADEQFF
J: TRBJ2-1
V: TRBV27
D: NA
size: NA

DNA: TGTGCCAGCATCACGTTGCCGGAGACCACCTACGAGCAGTACTTC
CDR3: CASITLPETTYEQYF
J: TRBJ2-7
V: TRBV27
D: NA
size: NA

DNA: TGTGCCAGCAGGACTAGCGGGACCGGGGAGCTGTTTTTT
CDR3: CASRTSGTGELFF
J: TRBJ2-2
V: TRBV27
D: TRBD2
size: NA

DNA: TGTGCCAGCAGCTTAGTCAATTCAGGTCCAATAGAGACCCAGTACTTC
CDR3: CASSLVNSGPIETQYF
J: TRBJ2-5
V: TRBV7-2
D: NA
size: NA

DNA: TGTGCCAGCAGCCCGGGACAGGGTGATCAGCCCCAGCATTTT
CDR3: CASSPGQGDQPQHF
J: TRBJ1-5
V: TRBV28
D: TRBD1
size: NA

DNA: TGTGCCAGCAGCCCCACCGGGACTAGCTCACTCTACGAGCAGTACTTC
CDR3: CASSPTGTSSLYEQYF
J: TRBJ2-7
V: TRBV7-9
D: TRBD2
size: NA

DNA: TGTGCCAGCAGCTTTGGGGGGGCTAGCGGGAGCTCCTACAATGAGCAGTTCTTC
CDR3: CASSFGGASGSSYNEQFF
J: TRBJ2-1
V: TRBV5-4
D: TRBD2
size: NA

DNA: TGTGCCAGCAGTGAAGAGCAGGGTTCCTACAATGAGCAGTTCTTC
CDR3: CASSEEQGSYNEQFF
J: TRBJ2-1
V: TRBV6-1
D: NA
size: few

DNA: TGTGCCTGGAAGACAGGGCTGAACACTGAAGCTTTCTTT
CDR3: CAWKTGLNTEAFF
J: TRBJ1-1
V: TRBV30
D: TRBD1
size: NA

DNA: TGCGCCAGCAGGACAGGGACCGAATCTCCCCAGCATTTT
CDR3: CASRTGTESPQHF
J: TRBJ1-5
V: TRBV28
D: TRBD1
size: NA

DNA: TGTGCCAGCAGCCCCGGCCTAGCGGGGCCCTACGAGCAGTACTTC
CDR3: CASSPGLAGPYEQYF
J: TRBJ2-7
V: TRBV5-5
D: TRBD2
size: NA

DNA: TGCGCCAGCAGCCAAGATGAACGGGGGGGTTGGTACGAGCAGTACTTC
CDR3: CASSQDERGGWYEQYF
J: TRBJ2-7
V: TRBV4-1
D: TRBD2
size: few

DNA: TGTGCCAGTAGTATAAGGACAGCGGAGCCCTACGAGCAGTACTTC
CDR3: CASSIRTAEPYEQYF
J: TRBJ2-7
V: TRBV19
D: NA
size: NA

DNA: TGTGCCAGCAGTTACTCCGGGGGCGGGAGCTACAATGAGCAGTTCTTC
CDR3: CASSYSGGGSYNEQFF
J: TRBJ2-1
V: TRBV6-5
D: NA
size: few

DNA: TGTGCCAGCAGTTCCGGACAGGGGAATAGCTATGGCTACACCTTC
CDR3: CASSSGQGNSYGYTF
J: TRBJ1-2
V: TRBV28
D: TRBD1
size: once

DNA: TGTGCCAGCAGTGATGCAGGCGAAGAGACCCAGTACTTC
CDR3: CASSDAGEETQYF
J: TRBJ2-5
V: TRBV2
D: NA
size: NA